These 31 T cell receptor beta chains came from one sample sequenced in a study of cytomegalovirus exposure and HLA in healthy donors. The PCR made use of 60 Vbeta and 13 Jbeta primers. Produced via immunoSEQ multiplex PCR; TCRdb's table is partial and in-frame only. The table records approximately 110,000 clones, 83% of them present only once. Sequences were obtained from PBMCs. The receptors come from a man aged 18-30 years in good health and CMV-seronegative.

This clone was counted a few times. Here the CDR3 reads CASSQRGQGYEKLFF. CDR3 bases: TGCGCCAGCAGCCAGCGGGGACAGGGGTACGAAAAACTGTTTTTT. J is TRBJ1-4 and V is TRBV4-3, with 10 nucleotides matching TRBD1. This CDR3 comprises 15 residues. In germline, CDR1 is LGHNA, CDR2 YSLEER. V lost 3 bases and J lost 8; bases outside the gene matches: 6.

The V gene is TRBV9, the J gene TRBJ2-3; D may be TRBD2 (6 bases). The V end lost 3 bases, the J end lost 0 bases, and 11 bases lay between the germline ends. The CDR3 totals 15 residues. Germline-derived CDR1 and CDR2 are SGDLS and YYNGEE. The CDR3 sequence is CASSATGTSTDTQYF. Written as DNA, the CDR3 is TGTGCCAGCAGCGCAACCGGGACTAGCACAGATACGCAGTATTTT.

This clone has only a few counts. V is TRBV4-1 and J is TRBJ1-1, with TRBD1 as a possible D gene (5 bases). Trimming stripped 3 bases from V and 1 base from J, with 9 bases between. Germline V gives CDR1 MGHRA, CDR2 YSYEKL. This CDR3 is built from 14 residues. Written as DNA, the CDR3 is TGCGCCAGCAGCCATGCTACAGGGAACACTGAAGCTTTCTTT. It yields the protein CASSHATGNTEAFF.

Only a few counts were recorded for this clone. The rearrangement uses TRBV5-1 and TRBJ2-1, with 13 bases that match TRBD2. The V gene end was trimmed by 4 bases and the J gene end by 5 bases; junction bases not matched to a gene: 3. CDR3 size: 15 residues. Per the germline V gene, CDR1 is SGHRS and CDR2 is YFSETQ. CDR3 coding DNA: TGCGCCAGCAGCCACGGACTAGCGGGAGACAATGAGCAGTTCTTC. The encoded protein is CASSHGLAGDNEQFF.

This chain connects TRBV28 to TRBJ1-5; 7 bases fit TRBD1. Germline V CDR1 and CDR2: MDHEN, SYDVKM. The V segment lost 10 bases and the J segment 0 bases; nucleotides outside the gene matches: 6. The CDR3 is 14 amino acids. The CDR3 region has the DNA TGTGCCATCACAGGGGTAAATAGCAATCAGCCCCAGCATTTT. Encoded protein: CAITGVNSNQPQHF.

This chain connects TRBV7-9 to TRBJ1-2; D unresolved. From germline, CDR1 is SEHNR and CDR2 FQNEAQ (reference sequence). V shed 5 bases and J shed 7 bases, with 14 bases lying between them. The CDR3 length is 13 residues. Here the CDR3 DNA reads TGTGCCAGCAGCCGCGATTTAAACGGTGGCTACACCTTC. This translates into CASSRDLNGGYTF.

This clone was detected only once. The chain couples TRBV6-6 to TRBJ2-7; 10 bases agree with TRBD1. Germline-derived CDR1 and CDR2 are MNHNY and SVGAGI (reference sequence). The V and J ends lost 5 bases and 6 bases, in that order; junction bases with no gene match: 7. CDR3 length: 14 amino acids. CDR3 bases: TGTGCCAGCAGTCTACGGGACAGGGGCCGCGAGCAGTACTTC. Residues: CASSLRDRGREQYF.

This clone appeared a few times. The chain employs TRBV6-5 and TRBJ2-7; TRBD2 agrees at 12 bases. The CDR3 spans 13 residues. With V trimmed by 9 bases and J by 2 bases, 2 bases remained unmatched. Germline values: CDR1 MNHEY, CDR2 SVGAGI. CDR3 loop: CASRLAGAYEQYF. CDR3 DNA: TGTGCCAGTAGACTAGCGGGAGCCTACGAGCAGTACTTC.

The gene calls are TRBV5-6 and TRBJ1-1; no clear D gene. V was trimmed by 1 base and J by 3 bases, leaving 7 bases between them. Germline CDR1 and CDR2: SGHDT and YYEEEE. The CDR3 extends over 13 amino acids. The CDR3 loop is CASSLTRYTEAFF. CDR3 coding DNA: TGTGCCAGCAGCTTGACGCGGTACACTGAAGCTTTCTTT.

The CDR3 region has the DNA TGCGCCAGCAGCCTCGACAGGGCTCCCTCCTATGGCTACACCTTC. Translated, it gives CASSLDRAPSYGYTF. The chain employs TRBV5-1 and TRBJ1-2; TRBD1 agrees at 7 bases. V dropped 4 bases and J dropped 4; count of bases not matched to a gene: 10. This CDR3 region has 15 residues. Germline V gene lookup returns CDR1 SGHRS and CDR2 YFSETQ.

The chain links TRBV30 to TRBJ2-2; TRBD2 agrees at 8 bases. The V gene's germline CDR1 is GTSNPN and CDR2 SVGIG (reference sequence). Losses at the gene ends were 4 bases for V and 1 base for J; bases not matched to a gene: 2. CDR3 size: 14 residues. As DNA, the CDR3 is TGTGCCTGGACTCTAGCGGGGAACACCGGGGAGCTGTTTTTT. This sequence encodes CAWTLAGNTGELFF.

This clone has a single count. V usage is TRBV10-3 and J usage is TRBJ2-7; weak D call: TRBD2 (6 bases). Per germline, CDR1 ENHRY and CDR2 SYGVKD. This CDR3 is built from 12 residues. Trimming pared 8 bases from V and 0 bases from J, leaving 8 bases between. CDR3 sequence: CAIGGNSYEQYF. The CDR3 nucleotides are TGTGCCATCGGAGGGAACTCCTACGAGCAGTACTTC.

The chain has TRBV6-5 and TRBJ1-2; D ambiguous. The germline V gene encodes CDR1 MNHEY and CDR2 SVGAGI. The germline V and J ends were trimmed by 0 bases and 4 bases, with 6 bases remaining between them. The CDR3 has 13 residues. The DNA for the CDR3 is TGTGCCAGCAGTTACTCGGGGAGCTATGGCTACACCTTC. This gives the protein CASSYSGSYGYTF.

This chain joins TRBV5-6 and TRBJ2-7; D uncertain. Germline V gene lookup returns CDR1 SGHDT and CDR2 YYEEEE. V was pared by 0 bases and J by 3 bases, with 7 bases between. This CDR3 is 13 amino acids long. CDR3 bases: TGTGCCAGCAGCTTGGGACGGAGCTACGAGCAGTACTTC. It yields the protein CASSLGRSYEQYF. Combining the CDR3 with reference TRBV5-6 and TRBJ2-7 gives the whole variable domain DAGVTQSPTHLIKTRGQQVTLRCSPKSGHDTVSWYQQALGQGPQFIFQYYEEEERQRGNFPDRFSGHQFPNYSSELNVNALLLGDSALYLCASSLGRSYEQYFGPGTRLTVT.

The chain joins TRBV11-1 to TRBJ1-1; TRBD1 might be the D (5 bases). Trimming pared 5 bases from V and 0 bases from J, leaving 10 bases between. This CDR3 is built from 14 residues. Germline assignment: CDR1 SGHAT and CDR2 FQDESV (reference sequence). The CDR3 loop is CASSLGRVNTEAFF. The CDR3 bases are TGTGCCAGCAGCCTGGGGCGTGTGAACACTGAAGCTTTCTTT.

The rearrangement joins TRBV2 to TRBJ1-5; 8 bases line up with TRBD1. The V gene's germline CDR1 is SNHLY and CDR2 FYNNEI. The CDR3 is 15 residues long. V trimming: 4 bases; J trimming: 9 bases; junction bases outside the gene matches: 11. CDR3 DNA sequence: TGTGCCAGCAGTGCACGAGACAGGGGACGGAGGCCCCAGCATTTT. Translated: CASSARDRGRRPQHF. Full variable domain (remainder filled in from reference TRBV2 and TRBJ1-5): EPEVTQTPSHQVTQMGQEVILRCVPISNHLYFYWYRQILGQKVEFLVSFYNNEISEKSEIFDDQFSVERPDGSNFTLKIRSTKLEDSAMYFCASSARDRGRRPQHFGDGTRLSIL.

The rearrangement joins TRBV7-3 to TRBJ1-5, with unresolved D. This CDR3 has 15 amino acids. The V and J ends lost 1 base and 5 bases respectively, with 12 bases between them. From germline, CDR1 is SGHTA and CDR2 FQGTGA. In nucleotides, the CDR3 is TGTGCCAGCAGCTTAAAGTCCTCGGGGTATCAGCCCCAGCATTTT. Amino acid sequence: CASSLKSSGYQPQHF.

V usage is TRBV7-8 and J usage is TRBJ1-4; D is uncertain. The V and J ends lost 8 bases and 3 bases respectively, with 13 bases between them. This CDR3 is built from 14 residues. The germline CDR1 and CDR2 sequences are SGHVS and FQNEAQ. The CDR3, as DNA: TGTGCCAGCTTATCCATCGGGGCTAATGAAAAACTGTTTTTT. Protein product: CASLSIGANEKLFF.

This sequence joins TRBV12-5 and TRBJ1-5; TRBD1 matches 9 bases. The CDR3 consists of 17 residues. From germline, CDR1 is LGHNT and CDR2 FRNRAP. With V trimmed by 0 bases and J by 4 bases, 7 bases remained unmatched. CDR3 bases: TGTGCTAGTGGTTTGGTGTTGGGACAGGGAGGGAATCAGCCCCAGCATTTT. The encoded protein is CASGLVLGQGGNQPQHF.

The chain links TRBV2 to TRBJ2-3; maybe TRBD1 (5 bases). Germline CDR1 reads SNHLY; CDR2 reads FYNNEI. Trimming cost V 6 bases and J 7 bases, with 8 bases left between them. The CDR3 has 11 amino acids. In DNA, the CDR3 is TGTGCCAGCAGCGACAGAAATACGCAGTATTTT. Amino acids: CASSDRNTQYF.

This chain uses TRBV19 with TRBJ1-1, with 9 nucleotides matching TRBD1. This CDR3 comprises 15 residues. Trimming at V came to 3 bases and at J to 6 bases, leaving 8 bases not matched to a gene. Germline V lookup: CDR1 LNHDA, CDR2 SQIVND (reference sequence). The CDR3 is CASSIILGQGSEAFF. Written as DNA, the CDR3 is TGTGCCAGTAGTATTATTTTGGGACAGGGTTCTGAAGCTTTCTTT.

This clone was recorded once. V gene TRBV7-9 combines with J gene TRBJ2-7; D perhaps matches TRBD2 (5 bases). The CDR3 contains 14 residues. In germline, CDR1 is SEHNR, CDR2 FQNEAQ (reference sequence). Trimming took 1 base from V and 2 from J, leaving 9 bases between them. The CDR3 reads CASSLVAAAYEQYF. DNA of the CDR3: TGTGCCAGCAGCTTAGTCGCAGCGGCCTACGAGCAGTACTTC.

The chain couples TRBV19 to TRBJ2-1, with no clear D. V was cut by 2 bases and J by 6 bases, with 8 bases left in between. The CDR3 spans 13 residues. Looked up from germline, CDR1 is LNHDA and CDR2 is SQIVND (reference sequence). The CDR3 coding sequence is TGTGCCAGTAGTATAAACTTCTTCAATGAGCAGTTCTTC. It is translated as CASSINFFNEQFF. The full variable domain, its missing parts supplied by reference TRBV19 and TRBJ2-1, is DGGITQSPKYLFRKEGQNVTLSCEQNLNHDAMYWYRQDPGQGLRLIYYSQIVNDFQKGDIAEGYSVSREKKESFPLTVTSAQKNPTAFYLCASSINFFNEQFFGPGTRLTVL.

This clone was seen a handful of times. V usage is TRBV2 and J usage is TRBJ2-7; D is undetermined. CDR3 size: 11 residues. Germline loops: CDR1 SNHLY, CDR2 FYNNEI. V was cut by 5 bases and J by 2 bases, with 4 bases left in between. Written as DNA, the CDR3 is TGTGCCAGCAGTACTACCTACGAGCAGTACTTC. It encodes CASSTTYEQYF.

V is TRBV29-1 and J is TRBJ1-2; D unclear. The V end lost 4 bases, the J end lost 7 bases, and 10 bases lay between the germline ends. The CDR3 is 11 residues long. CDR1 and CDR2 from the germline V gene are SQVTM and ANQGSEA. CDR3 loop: CSVVVAGGYTF. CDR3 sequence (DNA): TGCAGCGTTGTAGTCGCGGGTGGCTACACCTTC.

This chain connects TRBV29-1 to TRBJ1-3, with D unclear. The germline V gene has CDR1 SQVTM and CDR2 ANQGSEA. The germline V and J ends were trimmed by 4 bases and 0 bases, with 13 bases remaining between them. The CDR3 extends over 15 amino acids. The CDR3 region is CSVGMRFSSGNTIYF. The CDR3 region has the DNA TGCAGCGTTGGCATGCGGTTTAGCTCTGGAAACACCATATATTTT.

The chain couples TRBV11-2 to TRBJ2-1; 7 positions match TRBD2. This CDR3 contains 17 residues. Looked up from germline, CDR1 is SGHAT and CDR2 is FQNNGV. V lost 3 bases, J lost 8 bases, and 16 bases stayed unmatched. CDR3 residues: CASSFRGSAGEGHEQFF. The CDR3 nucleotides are TGTGCCAGCAGCTTTCGGGGGAGCGCGGGAGAGGGTCATGAGCAGTTCTTC.

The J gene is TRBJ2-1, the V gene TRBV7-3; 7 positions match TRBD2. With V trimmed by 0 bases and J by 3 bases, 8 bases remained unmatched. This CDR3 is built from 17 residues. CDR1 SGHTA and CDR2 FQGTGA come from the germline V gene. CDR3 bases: TGTGCCAGCAGCTTAACGTCGGGGAGGGTGGGCTACAATGAGCAGTTCTTC. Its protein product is CASSLTSGRVGYNEQFF. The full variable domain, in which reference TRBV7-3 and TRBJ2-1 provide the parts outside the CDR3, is GAGVSQTPSNKVTEKGKYVELRCDPISGHTALYWYRQSLGQGPEFLIYFQGTGAADDSGLPNDRFFAVRPEGSVSTLKIQRTERGDSAVYLCASSLTSGRVGYNEQFFGPGTRLTVL.

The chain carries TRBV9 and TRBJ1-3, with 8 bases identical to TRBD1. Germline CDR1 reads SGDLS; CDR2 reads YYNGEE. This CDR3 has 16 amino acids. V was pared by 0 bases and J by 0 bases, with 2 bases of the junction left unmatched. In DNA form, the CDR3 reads TGTGCCAGCAGCGTAGGGACAGGGATCTCTGGAAACACCATATATTTT. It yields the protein CASSVGTGISGNTIYF. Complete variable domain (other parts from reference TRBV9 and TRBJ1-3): DSGVTQTPKHLITATGQRVTLRCSPRSGDLSVYWYQQSLDQGLQFLIQYYNGEERAKGNILERFSAQQFPDLHSELNLSSLELGDSALYFCASSVGTGISGNTIYFGEGSWLTVV.

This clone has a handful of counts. The CDR3 region has the DNA TGTGCTAGTGGTTTCGTCCAGCGGGAGATGGAAGATACGCAGTATTTT. It specifies CASGFVQREMEDTQYF. The chain carries TRBV12-5 and TRBJ2-3, with 8 bases aligning to TRBD2. Germline loops: CDR1 LGHNT, CDR2 FRNRAP. The length of the CDR3 is 16 residues. Trimming cost V 3 bases and J 5 bases; bases outside gene matches: 10. Combining the CDR3 with reference TRBV12-5 and TRBJ2-3 gives the whole variable domain DARVTQTPRHKVTEMGQEVTMRCQPILGHNTVFWYRQTMMQGLELLAYFRNRAPLDDSGMPKDRFSAEMPDATLATLKIQPSEPRDSAVYFCASGFVQREMEDTQYFGPGTRLTVL.

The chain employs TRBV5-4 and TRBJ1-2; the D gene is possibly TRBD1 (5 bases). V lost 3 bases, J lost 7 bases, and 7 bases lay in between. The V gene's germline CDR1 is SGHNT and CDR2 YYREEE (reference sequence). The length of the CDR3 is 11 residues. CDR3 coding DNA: TGTGCCAGCAGCTCGGACACTGGCTACACCTTC. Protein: CASSSDTGYTF.